Below are 29 T cell receptor beta chains sequenced from a single sample in a study of beta chain features in type 1 diabetes. Of the isolated RNA, all was reverse transcribed, and so the sequenced material was expressed TCRB transcripts. Generated by immunoSEQ multiplex PCR, the TCRdb table keeps only in-frame clones and is missing some. Among 900,000 or so clones listed, about a sixth were seen once. Sequencing was performed on naive CD4+ T cells from blood. The receptors derive from a woman in her late teens or twenties in good health.

This chain joins TRBV27 and TRBJ2-7; the D gene could be TRBD1 or TRBD2 (5 bases each). This CDR3 is built from 14 residues. Trimming took off 6 bases at V and 4 bases at J, with 16 bases between the two ends. Germline CDR1 is MNHEY and CDR2 is SMNVEV (reference sequence). The DNA for the CDR3 is TGTGCCAGCAGCTCCGGGACGCGCAGGTACGAGCAGTACTTC. Residues: CASSSGTRRYEQYF.

The rearrangement uses TRBV2 and TRBJ2-7; no reliable D call. V was cut by 2 bases and J by 0 bases, with 8 bases left in between. The CDR3 has 14 amino acids. Germline V lookup: CDR1 SNHLY, CDR2 FYNNEI. CDR3: CASSENAHSYEQYF. CDR3 DNA sequence: TGTGCCAGCAGTGAAAACGCGCACTCCTACGAGCAGTACTTC.

This clone was counted a few times. CDR3: CASSLWTPLNTGELFF. DNA for the CDR3: TGTGCCAGCTCACTGTGGACGCCCTTGAACACCGGGGAGCTGTTTTTT. The V call is TRBV18, the J call TRBJ2-2, with D hard to call. From germline, CDR1 is KGHSH and CDR2 LQKENI. CDR3 length: 16 residues. V dropped 4 bases and J dropped 1 base, with 13 bases sitting between them.

In its sample, this clone was seen a few times. The genes are TRBV21-1 and TRBJ2-2. TRBV21-1 is a pseudogene locus. The CDR3 contains 13 residues. CDR3 DNA: TGTGCCAGCAAAGGAACGAACACCGGGGAGCTGTTTTTT. Translation gives CASKGTNTGELFF.

The rearrangement links TRBV5-6 to TRBJ2-3; 12 positions agree with TRBD2. V trimming: 6 bases; J trimming: 4 bases; junction bases outside the gene matches: 9. Germline V CDR1 and CDR2: SGHDT, YYEEEE. This CDR3 is 16 amino acids long. The DNA for the CDR3 is TGTGCCAGCACCCGGACTAGCGGGATCGTCGCAGATACGCAGTATTTT. Amino acids: CASTRTSGIVADTQYF. The whole variable domain, filled in from reference TRBV5-6 and TRBJ2-3, reads DAGVTQSPTHLIKTRGQQVTLRCSPKSGHDTVSWYQQALGQGPQFIFQYYEEEERQRGNFPDRFSGHQFPNYSSELNVNALLLGDSALYLCASTRTSGIVADTQYFGPGTRLTVL.

This clone has a handful of counts. This chain uses TRBV2 with TRBJ2-3; 10 nucleotides line up with TRBD2. CDR1 SNHLY and CDR2 FYNNEI come from the germline V gene. CDR3 length: 16 residues. J gave up 2 bases and V 5 bases, and 7 bases lay outside the gene matches. CDR3 sequence reads: CASSFSTSGYTDTQYF. CDR3 nucleotide sequence: TGTGCCAGCAGTTTCTCGACTAGCGGGTACACAGATACGCAGTATTTT.

The chain links TRBV2 to TRBJ1-6; 7 positions match TRBD1. V shed 6 bases and J 9 bases; nucleotides not matched to a gene: 11. Per the germline V gene, CDR1 is SNHLY and CDR2 is FYNNEI. This CDR3 has 15 amino acids. The CDR3 region has the DNA TGTGCCAGCAGAGAACAGGGGCTGGGGATTTCACCCCTCCACTTT. Protein: CASREQGLGISPLHF.

This clone turned up a few times. One end of the junction is discordant with germline, which a read error may explain. The J gene is TRBJ2-5, the V gene TRBV7-7, with 10 bases fitting TRBD1. CDR1 is SSHAT, CDR2 FNYEAQ, per germline (reference sequence). The CDR3 is 15 residues long. DNA of the CDR3: TGTGCTAGCAGCTTAGGGACAGGGGCCGGGGAGACCCAGTACTTC. This codes for CASSLGTGAGETQYF.

J is TRBJ2-7 and V is TRBV2; possible D gene TRBD2, 6 bases. CDR3 length: 11 residues. Germline V gene sequence: CDR1 SNHLY, CDR2 FYNNEI. V was cut by 5 bases and J by 6 bases, with 8 bases left in between. CDR3 in amino acids: CASSRGTEQYF. As DNA, the CDR3 is TGTGCCAGCAGTCGCGGGACCGAGCAGTACTTC.

The V gene is TRBV5-1, the J gene TRBJ2-7; 11 nucleotides agree with TRBD2. Losses at the gene ends were 0 bases for V and 4 bases for J; bases not matched to a gene: 6. Looked up from germline, CDR1 is SGHRS and CDR2 is YFSETQ. This CDR3 has 16 amino acids. The CDR3 sequence: CASSLAPGLAEYEQYF. The DNA for the CDR3 is TGCGCCAGCAGCTTGGCCCCGGGACTAGCGGAATACGAGCAGTACTTC.

This clone was seen a handful of times. The chain has TRBV29-1 and TRBJ2-3; D uncertain. V was cut by 1 base and J by 6 bases, with 2 bases left in between. The CDR3 consists of 10 residues. The germline V gene encodes CDR1 SQVTM and CDR2 ANQGSEA. The CDR3 DNA reads TGCAGCGTTGAAGCGGATACGCAGTATTTT. This translates into CSVEADTQYF.

Notes on this clone: Distinct nucleotide sequences in the sample also encode this CDR3. The V call is TRBV15, the J call TRBJ2-5; D gene ambiguous. CDR1 is LNHNV, CDR2 YYDKDF, per germline (reference sequence). The CDR3 has 12 residues. Trimming shortened V by 0 bases and J by 2 bases, and 1 base separated the two germline ends. The CDR3 loop is CATSRDQETQYF. The CDR3, as DNA: TGTGCCACCAGCAGAGATCAAGAGACCCAGTACTTC.

There are a few counts of this clone. The chain joins TRBV4-3 to TRBJ1-1; D is perhaps TRBD1 (5 bases). There are 15 residues in the CDR3. Trimming shortened V by 5 bases and J by 3 bases, and 16 bases separated the two germline ends. Germline loops: CDR1 LGHNA, CDR2 YSLEER. The CDR3 sequence: CASSLQQLGDTEAFF. Written as DNA, the CDR3 is TGCGCCAGCAGCTTACAGCAATTGGGGGACACTGAAGCTTTCTTT.

This clone was recorded a few times. The chain recombines TRBV19 with TRBJ1-1; D may be TRBD1 (5 bases). CDR3 length: 13 residues. Germline assignment: CDR1 LNHDA and CDR2 SQIVND (reference sequence). Trimming cost V 6 bases and J 4 bases, with 12 bases left between them. The CDR3 DNA is TGTGCCAGTAGGCGAGTCGGGACCACTGAAGCTTTCTTT. Translation: CASRRVGTTEAFF.

This chain links TRBV2 with TRBJ2-1; 10 bases match TRBD2. The CDR3 extends over 15 amino acids. Germline trimming cut 3 bases from V and 6 bases from J; bases unmatched to any gene: 5. Germline V gene lookup returns CDR1 SNHLY and CDR2 FYNNEI. CDR3 nucleotides: TGTGCCAGCAGTGAGCAGCGGGAGGGATTCAATGAGCAGTTCTTC. Translated, it gives CASSEQREGFNEQFF.

The chain is built from TRBV28 and TRBJ2-7; D unclear. This CDR3 has 13 residues. Trimming removed 1 base from V and 1 base from J, with 5 bases in between. The germline V gene encodes CDR1 MDHEN and CDR2 SYDVKM. The CDR3 here is CASSLSVSYEQYF. Written as DNA, the CDR3 is TGTGCCAGCAGTTTATCCGTTTCCTACGAGCAGTACTTC.

The chain links TRBV18 to TRBJ1-1, with a possible D match to TRBD1 (5 bases). Trimming removed 6 bases from V and 1 base from J, with 9 bases in between. The germline gives CDR1 KGHSH, CDR2 LQKENI. This CDR3 region has 13 residues. The CDR3 nucleotides are TGTGCCAGCTCGAACGGGGGGAACACTGAAGCTTTCTTT. It translates to CASSNGGNTEAFF.

This clone appeared a few times. The gene calls are TRBV28 and TRBJ2-4; D possibly corresponds to TRBD1 (5 bases). The V and J ends lost 3 bases and 6 bases respectively, with 9 bases between them. The CDR3 runs 13 residues. Germline CDR1 MDHEN, CDR2 SYDVKM. The CDR3 sequence: CASSFPDRNIQYF. CDR3 nucleotide sequence: TGTGCCAGCAGTTTTCCAGACAGAAACATTCAGTACTTC.

DNA of the CDR3: TGTGCCACGGGGGACTACGGGGATACGCAGTATTTT. Its protein is CATGDYGDTQYF. The V and J genes are TRBV6-6 and TRBJ2-3; the match to TRBD2 covers 7 bases. The CDR3 has 12 amino acids. Looked up from germline, CDR1 is MNHNY and CDR2 is SVGAGI (reference sequence). Germline trimming cut 10 bases from V and 6 bases from J; bases unmatched to any gene: 7.

The chain employs TRBV18 and TRBJ1-1, with D perhaps matching TRBD1 (5 bases). Germline V gene data show CDR1 as KGHSH and CDR2 as LQKENI. The CDR3 consists of 13 residues. V lost 8 bases and J 1 base, leaving 11 bases between the germline ends. CDR3 in amino acids: CASTRGENTEAFF. CDR3 nucleotide sequence: TGTGCCAGCACACGAGGGGAGAACACTGAAGCTTTCTTT.

The V and J genes are TRBV11-2 and TRBJ2-1; no clear D gene. There are 13 residues in the CDR3. Between the trimmed V and J ends, which lost 3 bases and 3 bases, there was a span of 6 bases. Germline CDR1 SGHAT, CDR2 FQNNGV. CDR3 coding DNA: TGTGCCAGCAGCTTTACCGTCTACAATGAGCAGTTCTTC. Its translation is CASSFTVYNEQFF.

The CDR3 spells CASSQGATRVEQFF. The CDR3 region has the DNA TGTGCCAGCAGCCAAGGGGCAACTAGGGTTGAGCAGTTCTTC. The chain carries TRBV4-2 and TRBJ2-1; a weak D match, TRBD2 (5 bases). Trimming took 1 base from V and 9 from J, leaving 13 bases between them. This CDR3 spans 14 amino acids. From germline, CDR1 is LGHNA and CDR2 YNFKEQ.

The chain uses TRBV5-1 and TRBJ2-1, with 10 bases fitting TRBD2. Germline V CDR1 and CDR2: SGHRS, YFSETQ. The CDR3 length is 15 residues. After removal of 4 bases from V and 4 bases from J, the junction contained 5 bases not matched to a gene. The CDR3 DNA reads TGCGCCAGCAGCCCTGGACTAGCGGATTACAATGAGCAGTTCTTC. It encodes CASSPGLADYNEQFF.

The V and J genes are TRBV13 and TRBJ1-2, with D tentatively TRBD1 (6 bases). The CDR3 contains 13 residues. CDR1 is PRHDT, CDR2 FYEKMQ, per germline (reference sequence). Trimming shortened V by 5 bases and J by 5 bases, and 12 bases separated the two germline ends. CDR3 sequence reads: CASSPQGGYGYTF. For the CDR3, the DNA is TGTGCCAGCAGCCCACAGGGAGGGTATGGCTACACCTTC.

The V call is TRBV7-3, the J call TRBJ2-1; 12 bases are a match to TRBD2. The V gene's germline CDR1 is SGHTA and CDR2 FQGTGA. The length of the CDR3 is 14 residues. The ends lost 8 bases at V and 7 bases at J; junction bases unmatched: 6. Here the CDR3 reads CASGKGTSGNEQFF. In DNA, the CDR3 is TGTGCCAGCGGAAAGGGGACTAGCGGGAATGAGCAGTTCTTC.

The rearrangement links TRBV11-2 to TRBJ2-7; tentatively, D is TRBD2 (6 bases). Germline loops: CDR1 SGHAT, CDR2 FQNNGV. The length of the CDR3 is 12 residues. V was pared by 3 bases and J by 6 bases, with 9 bases between. CDR3 loop: CASSLTRSEQYF. In nucleotides, the CDR3 is TGTGCCAGCAGCTTGACTAGGAGCGAGCAGTACTTC.

This clone has a handful of counts. The V and J genes are TRBV25-1 and TRBJ1-3, with D unresolved. Germline V gene sequence: CDR1 MGHDK, CDR2 SYGVNS. The CDR3 has 13 amino acids. Trimming took 3 bases from V and 7 from J, leaving 10 bases between them. This CDR3 reads CASSEPWENTIYF. In DNA, the CDR3 is TGTGCCAGCAGTGAGCCCTGGGAGAACACCATATATTTT. The complete variable domain, with remaining parts taken from reference TRBV25-1 and TRBJ1-3, reads EADIYQTPRYLVIGTGKKITLECSQTMGHDKMYWYQQDPGMELHLIHYSYGVNSTEKGDLSSESTVSRIRTEHFPLTLESARPSHTSQYLCASSEPWENTIYFGEGSWLTVV.

V usage is TRBV21-1 and J usage is TRBJ2-7; the table's D call of TRBD2 was not tested on the DNA. TRBV21-1 is an annotated pseudogene. The CDR3 length is 18 residues. The CDR3 coding sequence is TGTGCCAGCAGCAAAAATGGTAGCGGGAGTTCATGGAACTACGAGCAGTACTTC. Its protein product is CASSKNGSGSSWNYEQYF.

This clone has more than one count but fewer than ten. The chain uses TRBV15 and TRBJ2-6; D possibly corresponds to TRBD1 (6 bases). The CDR3 is 18 residues long. Germline V lookup: CDR1 LNHNV, CDR2 YYDKDF (reference sequence). Trimming took 0 bases from V and 1 from J, leaving 13 bases between them. The CDR3 DNA reads TGTGCCACCAGCAGAGATCTGGGACATAGTTCTGGGGCCAACGTCCTGACTTTC. It is translated as CATSRDLGHSSGANVLTF.